Each of the 24 T cell receptor beta chains below was sequenced from the same sample in a study of shared clonotypes between healthy human individuals (dated by TCRdb to 2018 to 2021). Receptor libraries were prepared by the immunoSEQ multiplex PCR assay. TCRdb's version of the immuneACCESS table is confined to in-frame rearrangements and falls short of the full clone set. An unresolved V gene accounts for under half of the shortfall where checked; the remainder is of unknown origin. The sample yields millions of clones; around nine tenths were counted once. 0.13% to 0.15% of the sample lies in the top ten. Sequenced sample: naive CD4+ T cells sorted from blood. This sample's cell subset or site label indicates: CD45RA+ positively selected. The source is a man younger than 35 in good health.

The chain combines TRBV5-8 with TRBJ1-4; D not resolved. CDR3 length: 14 amino acids. Trimming shortened V by 0 bases and J by 7 bases, and 10 bases separated the two germline ends. Germline assignment: CDR1 SGHTS and CDR2 YDEGEE. CDR3 DNA sequence: TGTGCCAGCAGCTTGGTATCGTCGTCTGAAAAACTGTTTTTT. Translated, it gives CASSLVSSSEKLFF.

The chain combines TRBV7-9 with TRBJ2-2; D might be TRBD2 (5 bases). The V gene's germline CDR1 is SEHNR and CDR2 FQNEAQ (reference sequence). The CDR3 spans 14 residues. V was clipped by 4 bases and J by 4 bases, with 10 bases between them. The CDR3 DNA follows: TGTGCCAGCAGCTCCATTAGCGTCACCGGGGAGCTGTTTTTT. As protein: CASSSISVTGELFF.

This clone was seen a few times. The chain is built from TRBV11-3 and TRBJ2-2; no clear D gene. CDR3 size: 13 residues. In germline, CDR1 is SGHNT, CDR2 YENEEA. The V gene lost 6 bases and the J gene lost 0 bases, with 5 bases spanning the gap. In DNA, the CDR3 is TGTGCCAGCAGTCCTACGAACACCGGGGAGCTGTTTTTT. Protein product: CASSPTNTGELFF. Based on the CDR3 plus reference TRBV11-3 and TRBJ2-2, the full variable domain is EAGVVQSPRYKIIEKKQPVAFWCNPISGHNTLYWYLQNLGQGPELLIRYENEEAVDDSQLPKDRFSAERLKGVDSTLKIQPAELGDSAVYLCASSPTNTGELFFGEGSRLTVL.

The gene calls are TRBV7-9 and TRBJ1-6, with TRBD1 matching 10 bases. The CDR3 extends over 14 amino acids. The ends lost 3 bases at V and 10 bases at J; junction bases unmatched: 3. Per germline, CDR1 SEHNR and CDR2 FQNEAQ (reference sequence). The CDR3 reads CASSLTGGESPLHF. The CDR3 DNA sequence: TGTGCCAGCAGCTTGACAGGGGGCGAATCACCCCTCCACTTT.

The chain uses TRBV6-4 and TRBJ1-6; D gene ambiguous. The V end lost 4 bases, the J end lost 7 bases, and 8 bases lay between the germline ends. Germline CDR1 and CDR2: MRHNA and SNTAGT. The CDR3 length is 13 residues. This CDR3 reads CASSADRNSPLHF. CDR3 nucleotides: TGTGCCAGCAGTGCAGATAGGAATTCACCCCTCCACTTT.

The rearrangement links TRBV18 to TRBJ2-1; 8 nucleotides line up with TRBD1. The V segment lost 0 bases and the J segment 10 bases; nucleotides outside the gene matches: 11. Germline V gives CDR1 KGHSH, CDR2 LQKENI. This CDR3 has 16 residues. The CDR3 sequence: CASSPPPGGSTGEQFF. In DNA, the CDR3 is TGTGCCAGCTCACCACCCCCAGGGGGCTCAACGGGGGAGCAGTTCTTC.

Here the CDR3 reads CASSVTHTEAFF. The CDR3, as DNA: TGTGCCAGCAGTGTTACACACACTGAAGCTTTCTTT. This chain uses TRBV6-4 with TRBJ1-1; unclear D gene. Germline loops: CDR1 MRHNA, CDR2 SNTAGT. The V and J ends lost 4 bases and 3 bases respectively, with 6 bases between them. This CDR3 region has 12 residues.

The V call is TRBV15, the J call TRBJ2-1, with D perhaps matching TRBD2 (6 bases). The CDR3 consists of 14 residues. Looked up from germline, CDR1 is LNHNV and CDR2 is YYDKDF (reference sequence). Trimming shortened V by 1 base and J by 9 bases, and 13 bases separated the two germline ends. CDR3 coding DNA: TGTGCCACCAGCAGAGGGGGGGAAGCCGCTGAGCAGTTCTTC. It encodes CATSRGGEAAEQFF.

The chain uses TRBV12-5 and TRBJ2-1, with TRBD1 matching 7 bases. J gave up 5 bases and V 5 bases, and 6 bases lay outside the gene matches. The CDR3 is 14 amino acids. CDR1 is LGHNT and CDR2 is FRNRAP in the germline V gene. This CDR3 reads CASGLGTANNEQFF. In DNA form, the CDR3 reads TGTGCTAGTGGTCTCGGGACAGCTAACAATGAGCAGTTCTTC.

This clone is a singleton in its sample. This chain connects TRBV25-1 to TRBJ2-3; D call uncertain. Germline-derived CDR1 and CDR2 are MGHDK and SYGVNS. Trimming pared 1 base from V and 0 bases from J, leaving 11 bases between. This CDR3 region has 16 residues. The CDR3 DNA reads TGTGCCAGCAGTGAATTAGGGCATCTGAGCACAGATACGCAGTATTTT. Translated: CASSELGHLSTDTQYF.

This chain links TRBV5-6 with TRBJ2-1; unclear D gene. Germline CDR1 is SGHDT and CDR2 is YYEEEE. V dropped 0 bases and J dropped 0 bases, with 10 bases sitting between them. CDR3 length: 16 residues. Here the CDR3 DNA reads TGTGCCAGCAGCTTGGGGTTGTCAAGCTCCTACAATGAGCAGTTCTTC. It yields the protein CASSLGLSSSYNEQFF.

The chain is built from TRBV6-1 and TRBJ1-6; the D gene is possibly TRBD1 (5 bases). The V gene lost 3 bases and the J gene lost 8 bases, with 20 bases spanning the gap. In germline, CDR1 is MNHNS, CDR2 SASEGT. This CDR3 has 17 amino acids. CDR3 nucleotides: TGTGCCAGCAGTGACAGAGGGACCCTTGGACGGGATTCACCCCTCCACTTT. Translated: CASSDRGTLGRDSPLHF.

The chain couples TRBV20-1 to TRBJ2-1; 8 bases are shared with TRBD2. Germline assignment: CDR1 DFQATT and CDR2 SNEGSKA (reference sequence). The CDR3 is 11 residues long. The junction had 6 bases not matched to a gene; V was cut back by 5 bases and J by 12 bases. For the CDR3, the DNA is TGCAGTGCTGTATCCGGGACTAGGCAGTTCTTC. It yields the protein CSAVSGTRQFF.

The J gene is TRBJ2-6, the V gene TRBV6-1; the D gene is possibly TRBD1 (6 bases). This CDR3 comprises 15 residues. Germline lookup yields CDR1 MNHNS and CDR2 SASEGT. V was shortened by 3 bases and J by 2 bases, with 8 bases between the two germline ends. The CDR3 loop is CASSDRTAGANVLTF. As DNA, the CDR3 is TGTGCCAGCAGTGACCGGACAGCTGGGGCCAACGTCCTGACTTTC.

The CDR3 DNA follows: TGTGCCAGCAGTGTTGACAGAAGCGAGCAGTACTTC. It encodes CASSVDRSEQYF. The chain has TRBV2 and TRBJ2-7; possibly TRBD1 for D (5 bases). V shed 4 bases and J shed 6 bases, with 10 bases lying between them. Germline V gene data show CDR1 as SNHLY and CDR2 as FYNNEI. The CDR3 is made up of 12 amino acids.

The rearrangement joins TRBV5-6 to TRBJ1-2, with 7 bases identical to TRBD1. The length of the CDR3 is 14 residues. Trimming at V came to 4 bases and at J to 7 bases, leaving 10 bases not matched to a gene. Per the germline V gene, CDR1 is SGHDT and CDR2 is YYEEEE. CDR3 loop: CASSPTGTVRGYTF. The CDR3 DNA reads as TGTGCCAGCAGCCCAACCGGGACAGTCCGTGGCTACACCTTC.

This clone occurred once. The chain employs TRBV11-2 and TRBJ1-1, with D tentatively TRBD1 (5 bases). This CDR3 region has 14 residues. The V gene lost 0 bases and the J gene lost 5 bases, with 10 bases spanning the gap. Germline V CDR1 and CDR2: SGHAT, FQNNGV. The DNA of the CDR3 is TGTGCCAGCAGCTTAGAGGCAGGGCTGACTGAAGCTTTCTTT. The encoded protein is CASSLEAGLTEAFF.

The V and J genes are TRBV30 and TRBJ2-1; no clear D. In germline, CDR1 is GTSNPN, CDR2 SVGIG (reference sequence). V lost 2 bases, J lost 3 bases, and 17 bases lay in between. The CDR3 has 16 amino acids. The CDR3 nucleotides read TGTGCCTGGAGTAAGACATCCCGGGTAGGCTACAATGAGCAGTTCTTC. As protein: CAWSKTSRVGYNEQFF.

The chain links TRBV15 to TRBJ1-2, with 7 bases lining up with TRBD1. Germline assignment: CDR1 LNHNV and CDR2 YYDKDF (reference sequence). CDR3 length: 13 amino acids. Trimming took 1 base from V and 8 from J; bases not matched to a gene: 4. CDR3 sequence reads: CATSRGTGWGYTF. The CDR3 nucleotides are TGTGCCACCAGCAGAGGGACAGGATGGGGCTACACCTTC.

V and J are TRBV7-8 and TRBJ1-1; no definite D call. The ends were cut back, 4 bases at V and 0 bases at J, with 18 bases in the middle. Germline V lookup: CDR1 SGHVS, CDR2 FQNEAQ. There are 17 residues in the CDR3. DNA of the CDR3: TGTGCCAGCAGCTCCACGTGGCCCGCTCCGATGAACACTGAAGCTTTCTTT. This encodes CASSSTWPAPMNTEAFF.

This clone was observed a few times. The sample contains more than one DNA sequence encoding this CDR3. The chain joins TRBV5-1 to TRBJ2-5, with D perhaps given as TRBD1 or TRBD2 (5 bases each). Germline CDR1 and CDR2: SGHRS and YFSETQ. CDR3 size: 11 residues. Trimming removed 7 bases at V and 4 bases at J, with 8 bases between. CDR3 in amino acids: CASRGGETQYF. The CDR3 DNA follows: TGCGCCAGCCGGGGCGGAGAGACCCAGTACTTC.

This rearrangement joins TRBV4-3 to TRBJ1-2; TRBD1 matches at 8 bases. V was pared by 4 bases and J by 8 bases, with 12 bases of the junction left unmatched. Germline V gene data show CDR1 as LGHNA and CDR2 as YSLEER. The CDR3 consists of 15 residues. The CDR3 sequence: CASSLSPTGEGGYTF. The CDR3 DNA sequence: TGCGCCAGCAGCCTGTCCCCGACAGGGGAGGGGGGCTACACCTTC.

On this clone itself: An end of the junction differs from the germline gene, which may be a read error. V gene TRBV7-7 combines with J gene TRBJ2-1, with no clear D. CDR3 length equals 16 residues. Germline V gene lookup returns CDR1 SSHAT and CDR2 FNYEAQ (reference sequence). DNA of the CDR3: TGTGCTAGCAGCTTAGGCGGCGTAGGCTCCTACAATGAGCAGTTCTTC. Protein product: CASSLGGVGSYNEQFF.

The V gene is TRBV28, the J gene TRBJ1-1; 8 bases align to TRBD1. J was trimmed by 11 bases and V by 5 bases; bases with no gene match: 7. In germline, CDR1 is MDHEN, CDR2 SYDVKM. This CDR3 comprises 12 residues. Here the CDR3 reads CASSPRTGRAFF. CDR3 nucleotides: TGTGCCAGCAGTCCAAGGACAGGGAGGGCTTTCTTT.